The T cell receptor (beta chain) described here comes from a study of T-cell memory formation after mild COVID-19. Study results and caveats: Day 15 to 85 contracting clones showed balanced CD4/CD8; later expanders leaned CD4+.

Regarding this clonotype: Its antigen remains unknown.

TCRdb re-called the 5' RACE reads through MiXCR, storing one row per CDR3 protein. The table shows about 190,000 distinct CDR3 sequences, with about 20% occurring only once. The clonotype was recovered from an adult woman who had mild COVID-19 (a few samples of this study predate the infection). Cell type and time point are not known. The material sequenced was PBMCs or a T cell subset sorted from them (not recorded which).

CDR3 in amino acids: CASSQEWLAGNYEQYF. CDR3 DNA sequence: TGCGCCAGCAGCCAAGAGTGGCTAGCGGGAAACTACGAGCAGTACTTC. This chain connects TRBV4-3 to TRBJ2-7; 9 bases match TRBD2. The CDR3 has 16 residues. The junction had 6 bases not matched to a gene; V was cut back by 0 bases and J by 3 bases. Germline V gene sequence: CDR1 LGHNA, CDR2 YSLEER.